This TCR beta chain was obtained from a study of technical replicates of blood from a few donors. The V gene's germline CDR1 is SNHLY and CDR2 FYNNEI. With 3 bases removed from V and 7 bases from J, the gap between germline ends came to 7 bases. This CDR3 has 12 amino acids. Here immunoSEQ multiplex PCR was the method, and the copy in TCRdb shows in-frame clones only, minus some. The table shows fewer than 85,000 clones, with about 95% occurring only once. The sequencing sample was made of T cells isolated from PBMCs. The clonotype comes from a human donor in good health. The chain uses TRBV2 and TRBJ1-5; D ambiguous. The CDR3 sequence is CASSDRGQPQHF. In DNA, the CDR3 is TGTGCCAGCAGTGACAGAGGACAGCCCCAGCATTTT.